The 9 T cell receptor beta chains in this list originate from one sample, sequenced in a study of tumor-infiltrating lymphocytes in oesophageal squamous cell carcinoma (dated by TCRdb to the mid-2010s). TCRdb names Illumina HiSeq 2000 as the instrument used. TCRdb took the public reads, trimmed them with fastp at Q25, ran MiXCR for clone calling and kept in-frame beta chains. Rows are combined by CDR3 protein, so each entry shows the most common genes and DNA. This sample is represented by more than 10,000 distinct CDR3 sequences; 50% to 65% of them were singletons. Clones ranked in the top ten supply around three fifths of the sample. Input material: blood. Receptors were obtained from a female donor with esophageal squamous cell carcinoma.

DNA for the CDR3: TGTGCCAGCAGCCCCACCGGGACCCCGGGACTCTGGTATGGCTACACCTTC. It specifies CASSPTGTPGLWYGYTF. The gene calls are TRBV28 and TRBJ1-2; TRBD1 is a possible D gene (5 bases). This CDR3 spans 17 amino acids. CDR1 and CDR2 from the germline V gene are MDHEN and SYDVKM. V was trimmed by 6 bases and J by 5 bases, leaving 25 bases between them.

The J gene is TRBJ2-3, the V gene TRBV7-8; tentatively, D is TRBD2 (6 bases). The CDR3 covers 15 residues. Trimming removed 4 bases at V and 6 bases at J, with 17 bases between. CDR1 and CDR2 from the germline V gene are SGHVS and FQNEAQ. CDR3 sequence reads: CASSSGGTPRDTQYF. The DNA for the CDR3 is TGTGCCAGCAGCTCCGGCGGGACCCCCAGGGATACGCAGTATTTT.

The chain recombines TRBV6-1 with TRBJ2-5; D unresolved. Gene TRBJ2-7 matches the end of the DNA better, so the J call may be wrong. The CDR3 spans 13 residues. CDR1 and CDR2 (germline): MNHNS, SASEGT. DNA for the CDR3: TGTGCCAGCAGTGCTTTCGGGTCCTACGAGCAGTACTTC. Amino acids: CASSAFGSYEQYF.

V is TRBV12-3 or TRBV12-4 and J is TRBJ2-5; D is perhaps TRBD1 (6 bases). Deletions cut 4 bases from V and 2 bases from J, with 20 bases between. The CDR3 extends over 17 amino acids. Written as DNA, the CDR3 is TGTGCCAGCAGTTCCTCCCCCTGGGGGCCAGAGCAAGAGACCCAGTACTTC. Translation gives CASSSSPWGPEQETQYF.

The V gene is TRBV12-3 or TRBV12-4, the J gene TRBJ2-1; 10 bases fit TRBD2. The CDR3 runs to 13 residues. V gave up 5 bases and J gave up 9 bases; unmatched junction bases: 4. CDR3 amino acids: CASSQIAGGEQFF. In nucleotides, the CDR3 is TGTGCCAGCAGTCAGATAGCGGGGGGTGAGCAGTTCTTC.

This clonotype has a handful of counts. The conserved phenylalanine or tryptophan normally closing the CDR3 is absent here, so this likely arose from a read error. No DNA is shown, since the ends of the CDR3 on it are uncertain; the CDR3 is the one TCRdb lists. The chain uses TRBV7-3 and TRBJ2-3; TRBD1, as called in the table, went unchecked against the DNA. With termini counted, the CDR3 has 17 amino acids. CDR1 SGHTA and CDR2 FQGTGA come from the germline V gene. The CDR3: CASSLKQGPTMATPSVR.

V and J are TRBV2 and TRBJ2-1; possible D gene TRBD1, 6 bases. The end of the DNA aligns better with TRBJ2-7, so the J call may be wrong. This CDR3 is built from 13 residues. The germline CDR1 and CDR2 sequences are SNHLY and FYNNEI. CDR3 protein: CASSDRGFNEQYF. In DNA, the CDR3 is TGTGCCAGCAGTGACAGGGGATTCAACGAGCAGTACTTC.

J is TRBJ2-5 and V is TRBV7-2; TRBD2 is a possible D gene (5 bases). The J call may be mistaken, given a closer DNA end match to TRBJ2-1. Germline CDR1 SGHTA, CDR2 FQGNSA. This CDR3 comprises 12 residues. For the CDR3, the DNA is TGTGCCAGCAGCTTAGGAGGGCGGGAGCAGTTCTTC. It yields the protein CASSLGGREQFF.

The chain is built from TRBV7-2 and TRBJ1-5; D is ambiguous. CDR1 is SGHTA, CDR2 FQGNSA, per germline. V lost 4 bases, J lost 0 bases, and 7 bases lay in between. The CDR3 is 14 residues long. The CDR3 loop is CASSSFYSNQPQHF. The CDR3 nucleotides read TGTGCCAGCAGCTCCTTCTATAGCAATCAGCCCCAGCATTTT.